This TCR beta chain was sequenced for a study of regulatory T cells in long-lasting Graves disease. Study observations and caveats: Persistent Graves' cases showed lower TCR diversity than newly diagnosed cases. Among samples with persistent disease, TRBV28, TRBJ1-2 and TRBJ2-5 were favored.

Ten or more counts support this clonotype. The antigen is undetermined. Assembly of TCR beta libraries relied on iRepertoire HTBI primers together with Arm-PCR of CDR3 regions. TCRdb recomputed calls from the multiplex PCR reads with MiXCR, one row per CDR3 protein. This sample has roughly 500,000 distinct CDR3 sequences, with approximately 13% found just once. Documented time point: newly diagnosed GD, antithyroid drugs for less than 3 months. PBMC RNA was the source of the TCR library. The V end was cut by 1 base, the J end by 5 bases, with 14 bases between. Looked up from germline, CDR1 is DFQATT and CDR2 is SNEGSKA (reference sequence). This CDR3 contains 14 residues. The sample was also linked to a second study, of T cells in Graves' hyperthyroidism and ophthalmopathy. That source notes: Diagnostic assessment was based on clinical symptoms, serum thyroxine and TRAb, thyroid ultrasound and orbital computed tomography. A set of HTBI primers served as the primers for a first-round RT-PCR of the TCR CDR3.

The chain couples TRBV20-1 to TRBJ2-5; D gene uncertain. The starting material was peripheral blood mononuclear cells (PBMCs), obtained at new diagnosis, from a patient treated with antithyroid drugs. This TCR was sampled from a man aged 25 to 40 with Graves disease. The CDR3 DNA sequence: TGCAGTGCTAGAGTTGCCTCCCTTAGGGAGACCCAGTACTTC. Translating gives CSARVASLRETQYF.